Shown below are 29 T cell receptor beta chains from a single sample sequenced in a study of blood T cell repertoires in COVID-19 (dated by TCRdb to the early 2020s). Receptor amplification or capture employed the immunoSEQ multiplex PCR assay. Held by TCRdb, this immuneACCESS table contains in-frame sequences only and omits some clones. Under half of the omission traces to an unresolved V gene where checked; the cause of the rest is unknown. Here the sample has some 130,000 clones; 75% to 90% occur a single time. Of the sample, roughly 2.5% is held by the ten largest clones. The sample was peripheral blood. These receptors originate from a man in his fifties or sixties with active COVID-19.

The rearrangement joins TRBV5-1 to TRBJ2-2; TRBD2 agrees at 10 bases. CDR1 and CDR2 from the germline V gene are SGHRS and YFSETQ. V was clipped by 4 bases and J by 7 bases; unmatched bases: 7. The CDR3 consists of 15 residues. In DNA form, the CDR3 reads TGCGCCAGCAGCCCCGAGCGGGGGGGCATCGGGGAGCTGTTTTTT. Its protein product is CASSPERGGIGELFF.

This rearrangement joins TRBV5-1 to TRBJ2-5; D not certain. The CDR3 is 15 amino acids. CDR1 is SGHRS, CDR2 YFSETQ, per germline. The V and J ends lost 3 bases and 1 base respectively, with 13 bases between them. The CDR3 loop is CASSSYSGVQETQYF. The CDR3 DNA reads as TGCGCCAGCAGCTCCTATTCAGGCGTCCAAGAGACCCAGTACTTC. Drawing the rest from reference TRBV5-1 and TRBJ2-5, the complete variable domain is KAGVTQTPRYLIKTRGQQVTLSCSPISGHRSVSWYQQTPGQGLQFLFEYFSETQRNKGNFPGRFSGRQFSNSRSEMNVSTLELGDSALYLCASSSYSGVQETQYFGPGTRLLVL.

The chain carries TRBV2 and TRBJ2-3; tentatively, D is TRBD2 (6 bases). CDR3 length: 15 amino acids. Per the germline V gene, CDR1 is SNHLY and CDR2 is FYNNEI. The CDR3 spells CATLDTGSLTDTQYF. CDR3 nucleotide sequence: TGTGCAACCCTGGATACCGGGAGCCTCACAGATACGCAGTATTTT.

This clone was counted a single time. The CDR3, as DNA: TGTGCCAGCAGGGGGCTCGGGGAGACCCAGTACTTC. As protein: CASRGLGETQYF. The chain couples TRBV12-3 or TRBV12-4 to TRBJ2-5, with D perhaps matching TRBD1 (5 bases). Between the trimmed V and J ends, which lost 6 bases and 5 bases, there was a span of 10 bases. The CDR3 is made up of 12 amino acids.

This clone has a handful of counts. This rearrangement joins TRBV7-9 to TRBJ1-6; no firm D call. The CDR3 has 13 amino acids. V was cut by 5 bases and J by 9 bases, with 11 bases left in between. The V gene's germline CDR1 is SEHNR and CDR2 FQNEAQ (reference sequence). CDR3 nucleotides: TGTGCCAGCAGCCCAGAGGCAAGTTCACCCCTCCACTTT. Protein product: CASSPEASSPLHF.

The rearrangement joins TRBV7-9 to TRBJ2-7; D gene unclear. This CDR3 region has 13 residues. The germline V gene encodes CDR1 SEHNR and CDR2 FQNEAQ (reference sequence). V was trimmed by 4 bases and J by 2 bases, leaving 9 bases between them. The CDR3 region is CASSSYSPYEQYF. CDR3 nucleotides: TGTGCCAGCAGCTCATACTCTCCCTACGAGCAGTACTTC.

This clone was counted a few times. The same CDR3 also results from other DNA sequences found in this sample. V is TRBV25-1 and J is TRBJ1-5; 9 bases match TRBD1. Per germline, CDR1 MGHDK and CDR2 SYGVNS. Germline trimming cut 9 bases from V and 5 bases from J; bases unmatched to any gene: 2. This CDR3 region has 12 residues. The CDR3 spells CASTGGDQPQHF. As DNA, the CDR3 is TGTGCCAGTACAGGGGGCGATCAGCCCCAGCATTTT.

The genes are TRBV4-2 and TRBJ1-2; TRBD1 might be the D (6 bases). CDR1 and CDR2 from the germline V gene are LGHNA and YNFKEQ. V lost 4 bases and J lost 7, with 19 bases in between. This CDR3 has 15 residues. The CDR3 region has the DNA TGTGCCAGCAGCCCAGAGGGGGGGGATAGTCGTGGCTACACCTTC. Translation gives CASSPEGGDSRGYTF.

The rearrangement joins TRBV5-4 to TRBJ1-2; 7 positions match TRBD1. The V segment lost 3 bases and the J segment 8 bases; nucleotides outside the gene matches: 13. The CDR3 runs to 15 residues. Per the germline V gene, CDR1 is SGHNT and CDR2 is YYREEE (reference sequence). The chain's CDR3 is CASSSEGARVGGYTF. The CDR3 coding sequence is TGTGCCAGCAGCTCCGAGGGGGCCAGGGTCGGAGGCTACACCTTC.

The chain joins TRBV29-1 to TRBJ2-7; TRBD1 might be the D (6 bases). This CDR3 comprises 11 residues. Between the trimmed V and J ends, which lost 2 bases and 9 bases, there was a span of 11 bases. In germline, CDR1 is SQVTM, CDR2 ANQGSEA. This chain's CDR3 is CSVESQGLQYF. CDR3 nucleotide sequence: TGCAGCGTTGAAAGCCAGGGGTTGCAGTACTTC.

The rearrangement uses TRBV5-4 and TRBJ1-1; D is possibly TRBD1 (6 bases). V was cut by 4 bases and J by 4 bases, with 20 bases left in between. CDR1 is SGHNT, CDR2 YYREEE, per germline (reference sequence). CDR3 size: 16 residues. The CDR3 sequence: CASSLGGGGWTTEAFF. CDR3 bases: TGTGCCAGCAGCCTGGGGGGTGGGGGCTGGACCACTGAAGCTTTCTTT.

CDR3 protein: CASSLAPAYNEQFF. DNA of the CDR3: TGCGCCAGCAGCTTGGCCCCAGCCTACAATGAGCAGTTCTTC. The chain uses TRBV5-1 and TRBJ2-1; no clear D gene. Trimming removed 0 bases at V and 2 bases at J, with 6 bases between. This CDR3 has 14 residues. Germline CDR1 SGHRS, CDR2 YFSETQ.

The chain recombines TRBV6-5 with TRBJ1-2; maybe TRBD1 (6 bases). This CDR3 has 13 amino acids. V was trimmed by 4 bases and J by 4 bases, leaving 10 bases between them. The germline gives CDR1 MNHEY, CDR2 SVGAGI. DNA for the CDR3: TGTGCCAGCAGTTCCGGGACAAGCTATGGCTACACCTTC. It translates to CASSSGTSYGYTF.

This sequence joins TRBV5-4 and TRBJ2-1, with D uncertain. This CDR3 contains 12 residues. Germline V gene lookup returns CDR1 SGHNT and CDR2 YYREEE (reference sequence). V was clipped by 4 bases and J by 8 bases, with 10 bases between them. The CDR3 sequence is CASSVVVHEQFF. DNA of the CDR3: TGTGCCAGCAGCGTGGTCGTCCATGAGCAGTTCTTC.

DNA of the CDR3: TGTGCCTGGAGTCTAGCGGGGGGTGGTACGCAGTATTTT. Amino acids: CAWSLAGGGTQYF. The rearrangement joins TRBV30 to TRBJ2-3; 11 bases fit TRBD2. V trimming: 2 bases; J trimming: 8 bases; junction bases outside the gene matches: 3. Germline-derived CDR1 and CDR2 are GTSNPN and SVGIG (reference sequence). This CDR3 has 13 amino acids.

The rearrangement links TRBV5-4 to TRBJ2-3, with TRBD2 identical over 10 bases. J lost 8 bases, V lost 2 bases, and 11 bases had no gene match. The CDR3 totals 16 residues. From germline, CDR1 is SGHNT and CDR2 YYREEE (reference sequence). The CDR3: CASSFGAGGARGTQYF. CDR3 nucleotide sequence: TGTGCCAGCAGCTTTGGAGCGGGGGGGGCGCGGGGTACGCAGTATTTT.

The CDR3 DNA reads TGTGCCAGCAGCCAAAGGGGGGGAAACACCATATATTTT. Translating it yields CASSQRGGNTIYF. This sequence joins TRBV3-1 (or the pseudogene TRBV3-2) and TRBJ1-3; D is possibly TRBD1 (6 bases). The ends were cut back, 2 bases at V and 4 bases at J, with 6 bases in the middle. Looked up from germline, CDR1 is LGHDT and CDR2 is YNNKEL (reference sequence). This CDR3 comprises 13 residues.

This clone appeared a single time. The chain is built from TRBV27 and TRBJ2-7; D may be TRBD1 (5 bases). The V and J ends lost 2 bases and 1 base respectively, with 9 bases between them. CDR1 and CDR2 from the germline V gene are MNHEY and SMNVEV (reference sequence). This CDR3 contains 14 residues. The CDR3: CASSLQGRSYEQYF. In nucleotides, the CDR3 is TGTGCCAGCAGTTTACAGGGTAGGTCCTACGAGCAGTACTTC.

The rearrangement links TRBV6-4 to TRBJ2-3; 8 positions match TRBD1. The CDR3 loop spans 14 amino acids. Per germline, CDR1 MRHNA and CDR2 SNTAGT. V lost 5 bases and J lost 4; bases outside the gene matches: 5. The chain's CDR3 is CASSSDRASDTQYF. As DNA, the CDR3 is TGTGCCAGCAGTTCGGACAGGGCCTCAGATACGCAGTATTTT.

This chain joins TRBV30 and TRBJ1-1; D uncertain. The CDR3 has 15 amino acids. CDR1 is GTSNPN, CDR2 SVGIG, per germline (reference sequence). Trimming removed 0 bases at V and 7 bases at J, with 18 bases between. This CDR3 reads CAWSVSSGRGGEAFF. The DNA of the CDR3 is TGTGCCTGGAGTGTAAGCTCAGGAAGAGGAGGTGAAGCTTTCTTT.

The genes are TRBV7-2 and TRBJ1-2; D is possibly TRBD1 (5 bases). V was trimmed by 0 bases and J by 8 bases, leaving 13 bases between them. In germline, CDR1 is SGHTA, CDR2 FQGNSA. CDR3 size: 14 residues. The DNA of the CDR3 is TGTGCCAGCAGCTTAGCCAGCGACAGCTCGGGCTACACCTTC. It is translated as CASSLASDSSGYTF.

The chain couples TRBV4-3 to TRBJ2-5; TRBD2 agrees at 9 bases. The length of the CDR3 is 17 residues. Per the germline V gene, CDR1 is LGHNA and CDR2 is YSLEER. V dropped 1 base and J dropped 4; count of bases not matched to a gene: 10. CDR3 protein: CASSQGRGFSGGETQYF. The CDR3 bases are TGCGCCAGCAGCCAAGGGAGGGGATTTAGCGGGGGAGAGACCCAGTACTTC.

The gene calls are TRBV10-3 and TRBJ1-4; perhaps TRBD1 as D (6 bases). V lost 5 bases, J lost 5 bases, and 15 bases lay in between. The CDR3 has 15 amino acids. Germline V CDR1 and CDR2: ENHRY, SYGVKD. The CDR3 is CAISPGWGRNEKLFF. In DNA, the CDR3 is TGTGCCATCAGTCCAGGGTGGGGGCGCAATGAAAAACTGTTTTTT.

The gene calls are TRBV19 and TRBJ2-1; 9 nucleotides agree with TRBD1. CDR3 length: 15 residues. V was clipped by 5 bases and J by 7 bases; unmatched bases: 9. The germline V gene has CDR1 LNHDA and CDR2 SQIVND (reference sequence). This CDR3 is CASSSRTGVLNEQFF. The CDR3 nucleotides are TGTGCCAGTAGTTCGAGGACAGGGGTTTTAAATGAGCAGTTCTTC.

The V and J genes are TRBV11-1 and TRBJ2-7; 10 nucleotides line up with TRBD2. The CDR3 length is 15 residues. J gave up 4 bases and V 0 bases, and 3 bases lay outside the gene matches. Germline lookup yields CDR1 SGHAT and CDR2 FQDESV (reference sequence). CDR3 sequence reads: CASSLALAGQYEQYF. The CDR3, as DNA: TGTGCCAGCAGCTTAGCACTAGCGGGGCAATACGAGCAGTACTTC.

The gene calls are TRBV12-3 or TRBV12-4 and TRBJ2-7; D is ambiguous. V gave up 9 bases and J gave up 7 bases, with 13 bases separating them. This CDR3 is built from 11 residues. The CDR3 coding sequence is TGTGCCAGTTCTGGCTCCCGAGAGCAGTACTTC. Amino acid sequence: CASSGSREQYF.

This sequence joins TRBV5-1 and TRBJ2-1, with 8 bases identical to TRBD2. J was trimmed by 4 bases and V by 1 base; bases with no gene match: 10. This CDR3 has 17 amino acids. Germline CDR1 reads SGHRS; CDR2 reads YFSETQ. The CDR3, as DNA: TGCGCCAGCAGCTTGATGATCGGCGGGGGGAGATACAATGAGCAGTTCTTC. Translating gives CASSLMIGGGRYNEQFF.

V gene TRBV7-2 combines with J gene TRBJ2-3; 8 nucleotides align to TRBD1. The CDR3 length is 14 residues. Looked up from germline, CDR1 is SGHTA and CDR2 is FQGNSA. Losses at the gene ends were 5 bases for V and 4 bases for J; bases not matched to a gene: 5. DNA of the CDR3: TGTGCCAGCAGCCTCCGACAGGGGTCAGATACGCAGTATTTT. Its protein product is CASSLRQGSDTQYF.

In its sample, this clone was seen once. The gene calls are TRBV6-6 and TRBJ2-7, with 10 bases matching TRBD1. Looked up from germline, CDR1 is MNHNY and CDR2 is SVGAGI (reference sequence). The CDR3 is 16 amino acids. The V gene end was trimmed by 5 bases and the J gene end by 2 bases; junction bases not matched to a gene: 9. CDR3 in amino acids: CASSRGGQGSAYEQYF. The DNA of the CDR3 is TGTGCCAGCAGTCGAGGGGGACAGGGGTCTGCCTACGAGCAGTACTTC.